The 23 T cell receptor beta chains listed next were all sequenced from one sample in a study of T cells expressing NK-cell markers. Each CDR3 protein gets one entry in TCRdb, which reprocessed the 5' RACE reads and gives no DNA. The listing records some 300,000 distinct CDR3 sequences. The sequencing sample was made of blood T cells: a sorted CD56 or NKG2C T cell subset, CD4+ or CD8+ T cells, or bulk PBMC T cells (not recorded which). The origin of the receptors is a man aged 18 to 35 in good health.

This sequence joins TRBV6-1 and TRBJ2-7; TCRdb's D call of TRBD1 is untestable without DNA. The CDR3 covers 15 residues. Germline V gene lookup returns CDR1 MNHNS and CDR2 SASEGT. The CDR3 is CASSESLVQGGEQYF.

V is TRBV7-3 and J is TRBJ2-7; TCRdb names TRBD2, which stays unverified in the absence of DNA. The CDR3 has 14 residues. Looked up from germline, CDR1 is SGHTA and CDR2 is FQGTGA. CDR3 amino acids: CASSASGSLYEQYF.

This sequence joins TRBV20-1 and TRBJ2-7. Germline-derived CDR1 and CDR2 are DFQATT and SNEGSKA (reference sequence). The CDR3 is 13 residues long. The CDR3 spells CSAPFLGSYEQYF.

This chain connects TRBV19 to TRBJ1-1; no DNA is available, so the TRBD1 call from TCRdb remains unchecked. Germline lookup yields CDR1 LNHDA and CDR2 SQIVND (reference sequence). The CDR3 length is 16 residues. The CDR3 sequence: CASSSLRVAINTEAFF.

The V gene is TRBV3-1, the J gene TRBJ2-7; without DNA, the TCRdb call of TRBD1 cannot be checked. CDR3 length: 15 residues. Germline CDR1 is LGHDT and CDR2 is YNNKEL (reference sequence). CDR3 sequence: CASSLAGTDSYEQYF.

The V gene is TRBV5-1, the J gene TRBJ2-5; TCRdb's D call of TRBD2 is untestable without DNA. This CDR3 region has 14 residues. Germline CDR1 is SGHRS and CDR2 is YFSETQ. The CDR3 protein is CASSQGLAYETQYF.

The chain recombines TRBV10-3 with TRBJ1-2. This CDR3 is 15 amino acids long. Germline-derived CDR1 and CDR2 are ENHRY and SYGVKD. This chain's CDR3 is CAISEFQSSNYGYTF.

The genes are TRBV9 and TRBJ2-2; the TCRdb call, TRBD1, lacks DNA for checking. The CDR3 loop spans 13 amino acids. The germline CDR1 and CDR2 sequences are SGDLS and YYNGEE. The chain's CDR3 is CASSEGTQRELFF.

The rearrangement joins TRBV12-3 or TRBV12-4 to TRBJ2-5. This CDR3 has 16 amino acids. CDR3 loop: CASSLRLAEVQETQYF.

The V gene is TRBV11-3, the J gene TRBJ1-2; TCRdb indicates TRBD1, and absent DNA this call remains unverified. CDR3 length: 18 residues. The germline gives CDR1 SGHNT, CDR2 YENEEA. The CDR3 is CASSFIRKQGATNYGYTF.

This rearrangement joins TRBV5-1 to TRBJ2-1; TCRdb calls TRBD2, which cannot be checked without DNA. CDR3 size: 14 residues. Germline CDR1 reads SGHRS; CDR2 reads YFSETQ. This chain's CDR3 is CASSDPGTNNEQFF.

This chain joins TRBV7-9 and TRBJ1-1. The germline V gene has CDR1 SEHNR and CDR2 FQNEAQ (reference sequence). The CDR3 runs 15 residues. The CDR3 protein is CASSLEVGVSTEAFF.

The rearrangement joins TRBV29-1 to TRBJ2-1; TCRdb's D gene call, TRBD1, goes unchecked for lack of DNA. The CDR3 has 15 amino acids. In germline, CDR1 is SQVTM, CDR2 ANQGSEA. This CDR3 reads CSVRPGPIDRDEQFF.

The rearrangement uses TRBV20-1 and TRBJ2-5; without DNA, the TCRdb call of TRBD1 cannot be checked. The germline V gene encodes CDR1 DFQATT and CDR2 SNEGSKA (reference sequence). CDR3 length equals 17 residues. The chain's CDR3 is CSASGVVPHGLQETQYF.

The CDR3 reads CASSHRTSRRQETQYF. This chain uses TRBV12-3 or TRBV12-4 with TRBJ2-5; TCRdb proposes TRBD2, but this gene call is untestable without DNA. This CDR3 comprises 16 residues.

The chain combines TRBV18 with TRBJ2-1; TCRdb reports TRBD1, a call that lacks DNA to check it against. The CDR3 has 18 residues. Germline CDR1 KGHSH, CDR2 LQKENI. The CDR3 is CASSPRRGGARENNEQFF.

The chain employs TRBV5-1 and TRBJ2-1; TCRdb returns TRBD1, unconfirmable since there is no DNA. The CDR3 runs 17 residues. Germline lookup yields CDR1 SGHRS and CDR2 YFSETQ. This CDR3 reads CASSLETGRENYNEQFF.

This chain links TRBV7-2 with TRBJ2-3; TCRdb picks TRBD2, but there is no DNA to check that call. Germline CDR1 is SGHTA and CDR2 is FQGNSA. The CDR3 has 12 residues. The CDR3 here is CASRDGALSQYF. The whole variable domain, filled in from reference TRBV7-2 and TRBJ2-3, reads GAGVSQSPSNKVTEKGKDVELRCDPISGHTALYWYRQSLGQGLEFLIYFQGNSAPDKSGLPSDRFSAERTGGSVSTLTIQRTQQEDSAVYLCASRDGALSQYFGPGTRLTVL.

The chain has TRBV12-3 or TRBV12-4 and TRBJ2-7; absent DNA, TCRdb's TRBD2 call cannot be checked. The CDR3 has 16 amino acids. The chain's CDR3 is CASSPRGTPGGREQYF.

This sequence joins TRBV4-3 and TRBJ2-3; as DNA is missing, the TRBD2 call by TCRdb cannot be tested. From germline, CDR1 is LGHNA and CDR2 YSLEER. The CDR3 loop spans 18 amino acids. This CDR3 reads CASSQDQRVTTSTDTQYF.

V and J are TRBV30 and TRBJ1-4; TCRdb returns TRBD1, unconfirmable since there is no DNA. In germline, CDR1 is GTSNPN, CDR2 SVGIG (reference sequence). This CDR3 contains 13 residues. The CDR3 spells CAWSEGAREKLFF.

The V gene is TRBV24-1, the J gene TRBJ2-7; TCRdb gives TRBD1 as the D gene, but with no DNA this cannot be confirmed. Germline CDR1 is KGHDR and CDR2 is SFDVKD. The CDR3 is 14 residues long. CDR3: CATSDGQGSNEQYF.

The chain recombines TRBV7-2 with TRBJ2-1; TCRdb returns TRBD1, unconfirmable since there is no DNA. The CDR3 is 16 residues long. CDR1 is SGHTA and CDR2 is FQGNSA in the germline V gene. CDR3 amino acids: CASRDTGHSPYNEQFF. Using reference TRBV7-2 and TRBJ2-1 for the parts outside the CDR3, the full variable domain is GAGVSQSPSNKVTEKGKDVELRCDPISGHTALYWYRQSLGQGLEFLIYFQGNSAPDKSGLPSDRFSAERTGGSVSTLTIQRTQQEDSAVYLCASRDTGHSPYNEQFFGPGTRLTVL.